This TCR beta chain was retrieved from a study of regulatory T cells in long-lasting Graves disease. For the study at large: Graves' cases, newly diagnosed, had used antithyroid drugs under 3 months.

Time point reported: newly diagnosed GD, antithyroid drugs for less than 3 months. Preparation of the TCR library used RNA extracted from PBMCs. EDTA tubes received approximately 9 milliliters of drawn peripheral blood. In this sample, this clonotype turned up many times. Germline CDR1 is KGHDR and CDR2 is SFDVKD. The trim removed 9 bases at V and 8 bases at J, leaving 3 bases unmatched. CDR3 length equals 12 residues. Construction of TCR beta libraries relied on iRepertoire HTBI primers and on Arm-PCR targeting CDR3 regions. TCRdb fed the multiplex PCR reads into MiXCR, producing one record per CDR3 protein. The sample consists of about 540,000 distinct CDR3 sequences, roughly 14% of them appearing once. This same sample was also taken into another study, of T cells in Graves' hyperthyroidism and ophthalmopathy.

J is TRBJ1-6 and V is TRBV24-1; TRBD1 matches 7 bases. The sample was peripheral blood mononuclear cells (PBMCs), taken at new diagnosis, from a patient treated with antithyroid drugs. This TCR derives from a man under 40 with Graves disease. CDR3 sequence reads: CATGTDYSPLHF. DNA for the CDR3: TGTGCCACCGGGACAGACTATTCACCCCTCCACTTT.